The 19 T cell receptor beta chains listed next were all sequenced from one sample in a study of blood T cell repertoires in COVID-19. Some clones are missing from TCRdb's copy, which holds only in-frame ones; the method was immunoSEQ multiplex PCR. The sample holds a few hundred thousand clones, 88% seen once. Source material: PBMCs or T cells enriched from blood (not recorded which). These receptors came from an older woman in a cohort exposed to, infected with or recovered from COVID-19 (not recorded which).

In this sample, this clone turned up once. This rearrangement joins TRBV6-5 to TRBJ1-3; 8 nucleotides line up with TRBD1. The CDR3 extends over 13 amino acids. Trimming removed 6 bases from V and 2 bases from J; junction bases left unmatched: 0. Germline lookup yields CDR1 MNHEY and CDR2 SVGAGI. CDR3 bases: TGTGCCAGCAGACAGGGGGCTGGAAACACCATATATTTT. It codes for CASRQGAGNTIYF.

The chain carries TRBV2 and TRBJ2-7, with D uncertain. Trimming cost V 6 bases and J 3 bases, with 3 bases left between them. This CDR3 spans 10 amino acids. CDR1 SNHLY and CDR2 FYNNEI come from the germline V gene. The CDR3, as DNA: TGTGCCAGCAGCTACTACGAGCAGTACTTC. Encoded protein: CASSYYEQYF.

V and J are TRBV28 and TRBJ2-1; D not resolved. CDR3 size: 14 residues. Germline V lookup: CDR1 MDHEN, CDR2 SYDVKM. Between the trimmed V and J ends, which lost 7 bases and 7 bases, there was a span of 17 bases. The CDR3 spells CASTRVFTANEQFF. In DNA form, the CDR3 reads TGTGCCAGCACCCGGGTGTTCACCGCGAATGAGCAGTTCTTC.

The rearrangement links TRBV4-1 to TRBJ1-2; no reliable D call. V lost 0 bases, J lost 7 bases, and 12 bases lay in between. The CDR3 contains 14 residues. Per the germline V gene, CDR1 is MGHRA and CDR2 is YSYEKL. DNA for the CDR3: TGCGCCAGCAGCCAAGATGCCCTAGGAAGTGGCTACACCTTC. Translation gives CASSQDALGSGYTF.

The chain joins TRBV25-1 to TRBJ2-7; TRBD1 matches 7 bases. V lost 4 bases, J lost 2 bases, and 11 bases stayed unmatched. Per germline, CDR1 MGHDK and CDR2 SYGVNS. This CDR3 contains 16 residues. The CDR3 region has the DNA TGTGCCAGCAGTGGTGCGGCAGGGGGTGCCCCCTACGAGCAGTACTTC. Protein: CASSGAAGGAPYEQYF.

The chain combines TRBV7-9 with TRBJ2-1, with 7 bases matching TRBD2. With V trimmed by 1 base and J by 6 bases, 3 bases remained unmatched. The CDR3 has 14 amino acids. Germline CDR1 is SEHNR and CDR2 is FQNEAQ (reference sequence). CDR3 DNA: TGTGCCAGCAGCTTAGGACTAGCTATCAATGAGCAGTTCTTC. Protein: CASSLGLAINEQFF.

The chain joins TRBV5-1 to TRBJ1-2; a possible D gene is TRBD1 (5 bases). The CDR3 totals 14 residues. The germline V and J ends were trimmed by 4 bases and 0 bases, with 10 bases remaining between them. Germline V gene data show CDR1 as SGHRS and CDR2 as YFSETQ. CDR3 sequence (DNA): TGCGCCAGCAGCCCTAGGACACCTAACTATGGCTACACCTTC. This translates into CASSPRTPNYGYTF.

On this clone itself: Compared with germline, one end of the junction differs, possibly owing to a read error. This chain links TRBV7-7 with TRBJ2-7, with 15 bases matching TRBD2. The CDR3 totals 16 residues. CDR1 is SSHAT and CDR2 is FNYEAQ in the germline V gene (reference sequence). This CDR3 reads CASSSSPGLAGGEQYF. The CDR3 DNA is TGTGCTAGCAGCTCCTCCCCGGGACTAGCGGGAGGCGAGCAGTACTTC. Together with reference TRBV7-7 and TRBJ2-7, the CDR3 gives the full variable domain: GAGVSQSPRYKVTKRGQDVTLRCDPISSHATLYWYQQALGQGPEFLTYFNYEAQPDKSGLPSDRFSAERPEGSISTLTIQRTEQRDSAMYRCASSSSPGLAGGEQYFGPGTRLTVT.

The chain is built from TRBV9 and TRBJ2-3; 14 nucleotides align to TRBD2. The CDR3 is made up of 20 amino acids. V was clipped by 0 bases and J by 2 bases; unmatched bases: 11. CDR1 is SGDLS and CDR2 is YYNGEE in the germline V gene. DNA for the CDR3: TGTGCCAGCAGCGTAGGAGAGTTTGGACTAGCGGGAGGCTTCACAGATACGCAGTATTTT. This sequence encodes CASSVGEFGLAGGFTDTQYF.

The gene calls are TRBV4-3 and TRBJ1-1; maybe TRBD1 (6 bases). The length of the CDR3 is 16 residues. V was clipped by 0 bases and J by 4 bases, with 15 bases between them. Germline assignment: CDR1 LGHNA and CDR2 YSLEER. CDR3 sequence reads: CASSQEDRGGATEAFF. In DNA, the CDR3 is TGCGCCAGCAGCCAAGAAGACCGAGGGGGAGCCACTGAAGCTTTCTTT.

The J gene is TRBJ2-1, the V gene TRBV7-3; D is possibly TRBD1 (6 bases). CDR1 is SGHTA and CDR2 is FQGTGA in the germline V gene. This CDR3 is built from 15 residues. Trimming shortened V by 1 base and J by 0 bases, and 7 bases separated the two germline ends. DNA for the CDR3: TGTGCCAGCAGCTTAATGGGGGCCTCCTACAATGAGCAGTTCTTC. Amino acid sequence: CASSLMGASYNEQFF.

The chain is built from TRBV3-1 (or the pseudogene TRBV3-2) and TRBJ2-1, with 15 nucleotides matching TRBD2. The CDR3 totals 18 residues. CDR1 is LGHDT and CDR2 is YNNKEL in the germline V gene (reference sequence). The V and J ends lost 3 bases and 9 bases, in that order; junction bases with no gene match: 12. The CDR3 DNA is TGTGCCAGCAGCCATATAAGCGGACTAGCGGGAGGGAAGGGTGAGCAGTTCTTC. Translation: CASSHISGLAGGKGEQFF.

DNA of the CDR3: TGTGCCAGCGGGCGGGCGGAGTCACCCCTCCACTTT. Its translation is CASGRAESPLHF. The chain carries TRBV13 and TRBJ1-6; no reliable D call. The germline V and J ends were trimmed by 8 bases and 10 bases, with 12 bases remaining between them. CDR3 length: 12 amino acids. Germline CDR1 is PRHDT and CDR2 is FYEKMQ (reference sequence).

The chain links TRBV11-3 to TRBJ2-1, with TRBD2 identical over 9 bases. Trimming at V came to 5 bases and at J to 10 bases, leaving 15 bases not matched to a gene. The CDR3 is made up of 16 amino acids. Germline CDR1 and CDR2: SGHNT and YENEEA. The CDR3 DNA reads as TGTGCCAGCAGCCGGGGGGGCCTTAGCGGGAGTGGAGAGCAGTTCTTC. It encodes CASSRGGLSGSGEQFF. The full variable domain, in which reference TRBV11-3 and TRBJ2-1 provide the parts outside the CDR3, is EAGVVQSPRYKIIEKKQPVAFWCNPISGHNTLYWYLQNLGQGPELLIRYENEEAVDDSQLPKDRFSAERLKGVDSTLKIQPAELGDSAVYLCASSRGGLSGSGEQFFGPGTRLTVL.

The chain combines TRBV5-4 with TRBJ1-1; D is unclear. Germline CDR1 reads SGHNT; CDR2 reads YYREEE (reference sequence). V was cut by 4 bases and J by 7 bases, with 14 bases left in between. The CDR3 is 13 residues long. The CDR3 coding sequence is TGTGCCAGCAGCCCCGACAATGAGAATGAAGCTTTCTTT. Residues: CASSPDNENEAFF.

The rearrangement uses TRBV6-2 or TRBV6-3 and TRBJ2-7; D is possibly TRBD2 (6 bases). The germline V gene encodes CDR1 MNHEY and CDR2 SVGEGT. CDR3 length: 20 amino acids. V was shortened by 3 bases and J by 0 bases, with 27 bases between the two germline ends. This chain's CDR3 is CASSYSQAVIRWGDSYEQYF. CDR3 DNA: TGTGCCAGCAGTTATTCCCAAGCAGTTATCCGTTGGGGGGACTCCTACGAGCAGTACTTC.

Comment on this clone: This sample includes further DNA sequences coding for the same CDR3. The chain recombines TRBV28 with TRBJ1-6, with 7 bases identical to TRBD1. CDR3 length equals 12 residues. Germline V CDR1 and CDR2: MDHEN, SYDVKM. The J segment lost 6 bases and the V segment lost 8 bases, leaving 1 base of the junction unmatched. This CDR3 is CASRDSNSPLHF. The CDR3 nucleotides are TGTGCCAGCCGGGACAGTAATTCACCCCTCCACTTT.

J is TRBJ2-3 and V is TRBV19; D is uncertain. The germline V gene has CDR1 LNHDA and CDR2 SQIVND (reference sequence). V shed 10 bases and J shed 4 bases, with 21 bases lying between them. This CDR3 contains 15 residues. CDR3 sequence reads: CATSAFQVLSDTQYF. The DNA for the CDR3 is TGTGCCACCTCTGCCTTTCAGGTCCTCTCAGATACGCAGTATTTT.

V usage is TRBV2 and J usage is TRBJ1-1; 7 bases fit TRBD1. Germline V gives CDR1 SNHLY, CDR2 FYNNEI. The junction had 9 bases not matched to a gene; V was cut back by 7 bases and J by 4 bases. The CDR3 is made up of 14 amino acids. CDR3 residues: CASTRQGEGTEAFF. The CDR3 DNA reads TGTGCCAGCACCAGACAGGGAGAAGGCACTGAAGCTTTCTTT.